This T cell receptor (beta chain) was identified during a study of read filtering for tumor transcriptome and immune sequencing. Overall study context: Mean patient age was roughly 66 years, range 47 to 80; 16 to 20 male, more than 11 female. RNA-seq yielded only roughly 80 to 1,300 TCR reads, IR-seq about 3.5 to 10.27 million.

This clonotype was counted ten times or more. Sampling of bone marrow took place during active disease in every patient. CDR1 is LGHDT and CDR2 is YNNKEL in the germline V gene (reference sequence). The CDR3 length is 13 residues. V lost 1 base and J 7 bases, leaving 7 bases between the germline ends. This library used 300 to 450 ng RNA and molecular barcoded adaptors spanning alpha/delta and beta/gamma chains. In TCRdb, the reads were re-called with MiXCR into one record per CDR3 protein. The table includes about 86,000 distinct CDR3 sequences, about 12% detected once. V and J are TRBV3-1 and TRBJ2-2; D gene unclear. This TCR was sampled from a donor over 35 with multiple myeloma. Sequenced input: a population of CD138-negative cells sorted from bone marrow. The CDR3 DNA follows: TGTGCCAGCAGCCAAGGCCGCCACGGGGAGCTGTTTTTT. Its translation is CASSQGRHGELFF.